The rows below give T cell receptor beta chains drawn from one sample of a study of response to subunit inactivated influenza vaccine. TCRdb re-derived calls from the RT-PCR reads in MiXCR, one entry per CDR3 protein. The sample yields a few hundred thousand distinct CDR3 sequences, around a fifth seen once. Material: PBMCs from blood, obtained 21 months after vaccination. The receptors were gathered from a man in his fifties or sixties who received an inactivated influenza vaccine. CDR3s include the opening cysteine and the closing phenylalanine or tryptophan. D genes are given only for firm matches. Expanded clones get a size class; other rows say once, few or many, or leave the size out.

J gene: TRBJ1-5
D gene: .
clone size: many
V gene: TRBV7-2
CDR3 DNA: TGTGCCAGCAGCAATAGACTGGGGGGGCATCAGCCCCAGCATTTT
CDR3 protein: CASSNRLGGHQPQHF

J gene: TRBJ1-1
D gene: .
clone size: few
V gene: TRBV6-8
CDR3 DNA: TGTGCCAGCAGTTACTCGAATTGGCAAGGAGGACCGAACGGCACTGAAGCTTTCTTT
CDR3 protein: CASSYSNWQGGPNGTEAFF

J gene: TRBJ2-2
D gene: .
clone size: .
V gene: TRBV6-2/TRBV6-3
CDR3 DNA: TGTGCCAGCAGTTACTCTCTCTGGACAACGACCGGGGAGCTGTTTTTT
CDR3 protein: CASSYSLWTTTGELFF

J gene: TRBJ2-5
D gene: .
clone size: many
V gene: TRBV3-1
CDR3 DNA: TGTGCCAGCAGCCAAGTTGGGGAGACCCAGTACTTC
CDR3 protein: CASSQVGETQYF

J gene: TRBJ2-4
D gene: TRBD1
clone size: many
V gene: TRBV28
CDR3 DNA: TGTGCCAGCAGTTCCGGACAGGGACTGGCCAAAAACATTCAGTACTTC
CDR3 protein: CASSSGQGLAKNIQYF

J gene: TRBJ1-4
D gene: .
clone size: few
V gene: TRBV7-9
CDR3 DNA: TGTGCCAGCAGCCGTTCCCTAACTCCAACTAATGAAAAACTGTTTTTT
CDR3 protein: CASSRSLTPTNEKLFF

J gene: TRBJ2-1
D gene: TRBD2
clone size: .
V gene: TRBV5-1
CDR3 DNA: TGCGCCAGCAGCGGAGTAGCGGGAGGGGAAAATGAGCAGTTCTTC
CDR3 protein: CASSGVAGGENEQFF

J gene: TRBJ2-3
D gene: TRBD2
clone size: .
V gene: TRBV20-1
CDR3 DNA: TGCAGTGCTTCTAGCGGGAGTCTCGCCACAGATACGCAGTATTTT
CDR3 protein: CSASSGSLATDTQYF

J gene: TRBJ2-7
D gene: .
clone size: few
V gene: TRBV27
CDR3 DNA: TGTGCCAGCAGTCCAACAGCACCCTACGAGCAGTACTTC
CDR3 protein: CASSPTAPYEQYF

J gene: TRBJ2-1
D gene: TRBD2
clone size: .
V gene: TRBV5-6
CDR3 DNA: TGTGCCAGCAGCTTTGACTACGGGACTAGCGGGAGCAATGAGCAGTTCTTC
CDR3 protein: CASSFDYGTSGSNEQFF

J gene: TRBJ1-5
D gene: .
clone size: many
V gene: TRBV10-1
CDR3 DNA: TGCGCCAGGCCGCATCGGGACGGTAATAGCAATCAGCCCCAGCATTTT
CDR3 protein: CARPHRDGNSNQPQHF

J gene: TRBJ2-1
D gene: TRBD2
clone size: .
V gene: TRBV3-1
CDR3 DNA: TGTGCCAGCAGCCCACTGACTAGCGGGAGTAGGTACAATGAGCAGTTCTTC
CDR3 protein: CASSPLTSGSRYNEQFF

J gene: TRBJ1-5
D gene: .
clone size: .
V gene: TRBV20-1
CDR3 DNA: TGCAGTGCCCCCTCTAGTGGGGCATCAAGCAATCAGCCCCAGCATTTT
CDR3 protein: CSAPSSGASSNQPQHF

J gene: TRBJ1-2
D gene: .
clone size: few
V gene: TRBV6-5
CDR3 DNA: TGTGCCAGCGGTTGGGGCTATGGCTACACCTTC
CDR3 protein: CASGWGYGYTF

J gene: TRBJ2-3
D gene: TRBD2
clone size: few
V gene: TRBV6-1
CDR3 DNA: TGTGCCAGCAGGCCCGCGGGGGTCAACACAGATACGCAGTATTTT
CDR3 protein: CASRPAGVNTDTQYF

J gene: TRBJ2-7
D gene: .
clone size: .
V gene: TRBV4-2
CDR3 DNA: TGTGCCAGCAGCCAAGAAGGAGCGGCCGCCTACGAGCAGTACTTC
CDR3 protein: CASSQEGAAAYEQYF

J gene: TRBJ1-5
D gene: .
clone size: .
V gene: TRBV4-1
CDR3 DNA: TGCGCCAGCAGCCGCCTTACGTCACGCCTCGGACCCAATCAGCCCCAGCATTTT
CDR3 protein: CASSRLTSRLGPNQPQHF

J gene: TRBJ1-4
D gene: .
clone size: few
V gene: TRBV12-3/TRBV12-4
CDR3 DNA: TGTGCCAGCAGTTCGTGGGGCCGCAATGAAAAACTGTTTTTT
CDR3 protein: CASSSWGRNEKLFF

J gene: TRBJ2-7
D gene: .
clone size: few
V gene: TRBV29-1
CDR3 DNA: TGCAGCTCCCCCGGAGGGCTTAATCTCTACGAGCAGTACTTC
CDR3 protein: CSSPGGLNLYEQYF

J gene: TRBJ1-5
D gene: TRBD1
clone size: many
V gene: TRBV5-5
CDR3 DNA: TGTGCCAGCAGCGTAGGGATAAGGGCTAAGGGACAGCAGCCCCAGCATTTT
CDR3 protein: CASSVGIRAKGQQPQHF

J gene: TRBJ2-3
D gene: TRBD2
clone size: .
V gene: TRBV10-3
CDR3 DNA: TGTGCCATCAGTGAGTCAGAACTAGCGGGGGGTGGCACAGATACGCAGTATTTT
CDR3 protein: CAISESELAGGGTDTQYF

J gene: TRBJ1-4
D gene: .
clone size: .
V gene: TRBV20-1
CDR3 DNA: TGCAGTGCTAGTCCGGGTAATGAAAAACTGTTTTTT
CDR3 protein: CSASPGNEKLFF

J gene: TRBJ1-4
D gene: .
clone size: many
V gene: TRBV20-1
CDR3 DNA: TGCAGTGCTAGGAGACTTGCAACTAATGAAAAACTGTTTTTT
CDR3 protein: CSARRLATNEKLFF

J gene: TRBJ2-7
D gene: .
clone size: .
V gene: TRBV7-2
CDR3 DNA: TGTGCCAGCAGCTATAAGGCCTACGAGCAGTACTTC
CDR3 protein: CASSYKAYEQYF

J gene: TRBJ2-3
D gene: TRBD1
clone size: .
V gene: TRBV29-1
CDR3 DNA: TGCAGCCTATGGGACAGGATCACAGATACGCAGTATTTT
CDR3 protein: CSLWDRITDTQYF

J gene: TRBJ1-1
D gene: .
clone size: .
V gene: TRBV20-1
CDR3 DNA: TGCAAGCCGGACCCTGAAGCTTTCTTT
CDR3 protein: CKPDPEAFF

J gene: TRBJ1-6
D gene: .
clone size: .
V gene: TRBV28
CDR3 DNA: TGTGCCAGCAGTCGTGACAGGAGCTCCTATAATTCACCCCTCCACTTT
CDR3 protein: CASSRDRSSYNSPLHF

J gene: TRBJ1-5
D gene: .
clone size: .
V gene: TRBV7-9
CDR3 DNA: TGTGCCAGCAGCTTAGGGGTTGGGGACGGATCCAATCAGCCCCAGCATTTT
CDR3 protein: CASSLGVGDGSNQPQHF

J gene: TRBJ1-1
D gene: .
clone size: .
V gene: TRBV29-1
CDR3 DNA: TGCAGCGCGGGGGGGCTCGGTACTGAAGCTTTCTTT
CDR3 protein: CSAGGLGTEAFF

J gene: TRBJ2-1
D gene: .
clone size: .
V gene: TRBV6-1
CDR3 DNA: TGTGCCAGCAGTCCTGGACTGGTCAGCTCCTACAATGAGCAGTTCTTC
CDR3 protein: CASSPGLVSSYNEQFF

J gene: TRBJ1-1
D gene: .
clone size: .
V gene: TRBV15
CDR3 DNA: TGTGCCACCAGCAGAGCGGGGGCTTCGAACACTGAAGCTTTCTTT
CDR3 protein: CATSRAGASNTEAFF

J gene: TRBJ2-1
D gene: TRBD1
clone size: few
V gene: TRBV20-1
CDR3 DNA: TGCAGTGCTAGCAGACAGGGCCTTAGAAATGAGCAGTTCTTC
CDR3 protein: CSASRQGLRNEQFF

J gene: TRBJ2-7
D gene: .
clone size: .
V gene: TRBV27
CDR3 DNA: TGTGCCAGCAGTTTATCGGCTAGCAACGAGCAGTACTTC
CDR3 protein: CASSLSASNEQYF

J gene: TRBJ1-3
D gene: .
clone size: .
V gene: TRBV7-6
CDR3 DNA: TGTGCCAGCAGCCCTCCAGAAATATCTGGAAACACCATATATTTT
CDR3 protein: CASSPPEISGNTIYF

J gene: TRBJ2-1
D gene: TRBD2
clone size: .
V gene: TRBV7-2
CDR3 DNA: TGTGCCAGCAGCTCGACTAGCGGGAGGGCGGCGCAGTTCTTC
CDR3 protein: CASSSTSGRAAQFF

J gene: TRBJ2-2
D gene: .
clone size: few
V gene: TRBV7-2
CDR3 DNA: TGTGCCAGCAGCTACTACACCGGGGAGCTGTTTTTT
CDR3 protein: CASSYYTGELFF

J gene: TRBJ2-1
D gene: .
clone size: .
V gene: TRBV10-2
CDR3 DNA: TGCGCCAGCACGCAGACCCCGCGCAATGAGCAGTTCTTC
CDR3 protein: CASTQTPRNEQFF

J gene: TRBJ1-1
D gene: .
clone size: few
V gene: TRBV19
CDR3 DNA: TGTGCCAGTAGTATACATAAGGGCATCACTGAAGCTTTCTTT
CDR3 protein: CASSIHKGITEAFF

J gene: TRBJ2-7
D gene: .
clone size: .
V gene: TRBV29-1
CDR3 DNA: TGCAGCGTCCTCTTGGGGAGAGGGGTATCCTACGAGCAGTACTTC
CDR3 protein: CSVLLGRGVSYEQYF

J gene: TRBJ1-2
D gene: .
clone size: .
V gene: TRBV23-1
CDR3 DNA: TGCGCCAGCAGACCCGGACGCCTTAACTATGGCTACACCTTC
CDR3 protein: CASRPGRLNYGYTF

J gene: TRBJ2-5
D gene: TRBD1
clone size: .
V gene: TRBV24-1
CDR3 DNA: TGTGCCACCAGTGATGCTCCGGGACAGGGCTACCAAGAGACCCAGTACTTC
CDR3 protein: CATSDAPGQGYQETQYF

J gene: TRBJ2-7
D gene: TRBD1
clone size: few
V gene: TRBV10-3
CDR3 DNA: TGTGCCACCCGGGACAGCTCCTACGAGCAGTACTTC
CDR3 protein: CATRDSSYEQYF

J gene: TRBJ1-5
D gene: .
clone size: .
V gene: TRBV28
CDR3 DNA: TGTGCCAGCAGTCGCCAGGACTTTCTGAATCAGCCCCAGCATTTT
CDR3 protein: CASSRQDFLNQPQHF

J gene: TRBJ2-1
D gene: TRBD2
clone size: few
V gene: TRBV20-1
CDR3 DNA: TGCAGTGCTAGACTAGCGGGTTCCTACAATGAGCAGTTCTTC
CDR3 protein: CSARLAGSYNEQFF

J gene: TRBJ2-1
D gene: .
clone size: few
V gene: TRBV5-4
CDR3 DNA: TGTGCCAGCAGCCACGGGGTATCCTACAATGAGCAGTTCTTC
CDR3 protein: CASSHGVSYNEQFF

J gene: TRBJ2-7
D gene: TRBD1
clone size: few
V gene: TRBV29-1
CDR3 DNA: TGCAGCGTCGGGACAGCCTCCTACGAGCAGTACTTC
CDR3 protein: CSVGTASYEQYF

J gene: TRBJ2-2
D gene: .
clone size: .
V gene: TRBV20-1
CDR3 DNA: TGCAGTGCTAGTCTAGACGGGCAGGACGCCGGGGAGCTGTTTTTT
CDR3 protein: CSASLDGQDAGELFF

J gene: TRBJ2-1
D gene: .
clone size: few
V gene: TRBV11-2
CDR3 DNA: TGTGCCAGCAGCTTAGATCGGGGAGGTGAGCAGTTCTTC
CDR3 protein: CASSLDRGGEQFF

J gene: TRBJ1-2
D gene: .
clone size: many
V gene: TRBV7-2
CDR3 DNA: TGTGCCAGCAGCTCCCATTTGGGGAGCTATGGCTACACCTTC
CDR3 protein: CASSSHLGSYGYTF

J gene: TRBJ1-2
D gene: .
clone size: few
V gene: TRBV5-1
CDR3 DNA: TGCGCCAGCAGCCCCGGGAACTTAGCTAACTATGGCTACACCTTC
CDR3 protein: CASSPGNLANYGYTF

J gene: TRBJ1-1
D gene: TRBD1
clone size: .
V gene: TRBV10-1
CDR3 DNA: TGCGCCAGCAGTGAGTACAGGGGGCTTGGGACTGAAGCTTTCTTT
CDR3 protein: CASSEYRGLGTEAFF

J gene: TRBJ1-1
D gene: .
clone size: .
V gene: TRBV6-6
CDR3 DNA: TGTGCCAGCAGAGCCTCGGGGTTCGGCACTGAAGCTTTCTTT
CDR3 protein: CASRASGFGTEAFF

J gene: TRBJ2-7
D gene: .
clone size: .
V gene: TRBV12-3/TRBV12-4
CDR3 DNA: TGTGCCAGCAGTTTGAGGCTTTCCCCTTCCGGGGAGCAGTACTTC
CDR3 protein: CASSLRLSPSGEQYF